This is a list of T cell receptor beta chains from one sample in a study of blood T cell repertoires in COVID-19. The repertoire was sequenced with immunoSEQ multiplex PCR; TCRdb's copy has only in-frame clones and lacks some. The sample shows some 300,000 clones, about 90% of them seen only once. Source material: PBMCs or T cells enriched from blood (not recorded which). These receptors were obtained from a woman aged 25 to 39 who had recovered from COVID-19. CDR3s include the opening cysteine and the closing phenylalanine or tryptophan. The D gene is left open where the match is weak. Size tells how often a clone was seen (once, few, many) or the class of an expanded clone, and some rows leave it out.

>-|TRBJ1-1|TRBD1|TRBV19
TGTGCCAGTAGCAGACAGGGAGGCGGTACTGAAGCTTTCTTT
CASSRQGGGTEAFF
>-|TRBJ2-5|TRBD1|TRBV6-5
TGTGCCAGCAGTTACACACCGGGACAGGGGGGAGAGACCCAGTACTTC
CASSYTPGQGGETQYF
>-|TRBJ2-6|TRBD2|TRBV18
TGTGCCAGCTCACCCCCGGTCGGGGGGGAATCTGGGGCCAACGTCCTGACTTTC
CASSPPVGGESGANVLTF
>-|TRBJ1-5|-|TRBV21-1
TGTGCCAGCAGCAAAGTCCGGGATCCTCCGCGCTATTATAGCAATCAGCCCCAGCATTTT
CASSKVRDPPRYYSNQPQHF
>-|TRBJ2-7|TRBD1|TRBV29-1
TGCAGCGCCACTACAGGGGCGACCTACGAGCAGTACTTC
CSATTGATYEQYF
>-|TRBJ2-7|-|TRBV7-9
TGTGCCAGCAGCGCGACGGGGAATCTGGTCGGGTACGAGCAGTACTTC
CASSATGNLVGYEQYF
>-|TRBJ1-2|-|TRBV7-9
TGTGCCAGCAGCTTAGCGCTAGGAGACAGGGGCTACACCTTC
CASSLALGDRGYTF
>-|TRBJ2-1|TRBD1|TRBV5-1
TGCGCCAGCAGCTTGCTCCCGGGACAGGGCCATGAGCAGTTCTTC
CASSLLPGQGHEQFF
>few|TRBJ1-5|-|TRBV7-8
TGTGCCAGCAGCTTAGACAGGCTTAACGATCAGCCCCAGCATTTT
CASSLDRLNDQPQHF
>-|TRBJ1-5|-|TRBV28
TGTGCCAGCAGTTTAATCAGGGGTGGCCAGCCCCAGCATTTT
CASSLIRGGQPQHF
>-|TRBJ2-7|TRBD2|TRBV14
TGTGCCAGCAGCCAGGCAAGCGGGGGGGTCTACGAGCAGTACTTC
CASSQASGGVYEQYF
>-|TRBJ1-2|TRBD1|TRBV5-1
TGCGCCAGCAGCTCGGACAGGGGTATAAGCGGCTACACCTTC
CASSSDRGISGYTF
>-|TRBJ2-1|TRBD1|TRBV19
TGTGCCAGTAGTCCGGACAGGGTGAGGAATGAGCAGTTCTTC
CASSPDRVRNEQFF
>-|TRBJ1-2|TRBD1|TRBV12-3/TRBV12-4
TGTGCCAGCAGTGACAGGGGGTATGGCTACACCTTC
CASSDRGYGYTF
>once|TRBJ1-5|-|TRBV19
TGTGCCAGTAGGGCCAGGGAGGTTCAGCCCCAGCATTTT
CASRAREVQPQHF
>medium-sized|TRBJ2-7|TRBD1|TRBV6-2/TRBV6-3
TGTGCCAGCAGTTTCAACCCCCTATACGGATCCGGGACAGCAACCTACGAGCAGTACTTC
CASSFNPLYGSGTATYEQYF
>-|TRBJ1-6|TRBD1|TRBV18
TGTGCCAGCTCACCATCGGACAGGGGGAATTCACCCCTCCACTTT
CASSPSDRGNSPLHF
>-|TRBJ1-5|TRBD1|TRBV3-1/TRBV3-2
TGTGCCAGCAGCCAAGCCCCGGGACAGGGATCCAATCAGCCCCAGCATTTT
CASSQAPGQGSNQPQHF
>-|TRBJ2-2|-|TRBV5-1
TGCGCCAGCAGCTTAGGAGGGGCCGGCACCGGGGAGCTGTTTTTT
CASSLGGAGTGELFF
>-|TRBJ1-2|TRBD1|TRBV5-1
TGCGCCAGCAGCTCCTACGGGACAGGGGGCGATGGCTACACCTTC
CASSSYGTGGDGYTF
>-|TRBJ2-5|TRBD2|TRBV7-2
TGTGCCAGCTCCCCGGGGGGTGCGCAGGAGACCCAGTACTTC
CASSPGGAQETQYF
>-|TRBJ2-2|TRBD1|TRBV5-1
TGCGCCAGCAGCTTTCAGGGGGACACCGGGGAGCTGTTTTTT
CASSFQGDTGELFF
>-|TRBJ1-1|TRBD1|TRBV18
TGTGCCAGCTCATCTCGGACAGGGAACACTGAAGCTTTCTTT
CASSSRTGNTEAFF
>-|TRBJ1-5|-|TRBV18
TGTGCCAGCTCACCACAAAGGTCCAGGGCCAATCAGCCCCAGCATTTT
CASSPQRSRANQPQHF
>few|TRBJ1-3|-|TRBV19
TGTGCCAGTAGTACCGGGACAAAAGCTGGAAACACCATATATTTT
CASSTGTKAGNTIYF
>once|TRBJ2-3|-|TRBV30
TGTGCCTGGAGTCCCACCGGGACTGAAAGCGATACGCAGTATTTT
CAWSPTGTESDTQYF
>-|TRBJ1-2|-|TRBV29-1
TGCAGCGTTAAGGACAGCAGAGCAGGCTACACCTTC
CSVKDSRAGYTF
>-|TRBJ1-2|TRBD1|TRBV7-2
TGTGCCAGCAGCACCGACAGGGGGTTCTATGGCTACACCTTC
CASSTDRGFYGYTF
>-|TRBJ2-1|TRBD1|TRBV24-1
TGTGCCACCAGTGAGGTCCCGGGACAGGGGACAACTTTCTCCTACAATGAGCAGTTCTTC
CATSEVPGQGTTFSYNEQFF
>-|TRBJ2-7|-|TRBV4-1
TGCGCCAGCAGCCGTAAAGTTAGGGGCCAGGTTCCCCACGAGCAGTACTTC
CASSRKVRGQVPHEQYF
>-|TRBJ1-4|TRBD1|TRBV7-2
TGTGCCAGCAGCACAGGGGTGACTAATGAAAAACTGTTTTTT
CASSTGVTNEKLFF
>-|TRBJ2-5|-|TRBV10-3
TGTGCCATTAGACAGCAAGAGACCCAGTACTTC
CAIRQQETQYF
>once|TRBJ1-6|-|TRBV2
TGTGCCAGCAGTGAAGGAGGGAGCTCCTATAATTCACCCCTCCACTTT
CASSEGGSSYNSPLHF
>-|TRBJ2-1|TRBD1|TRBV7-9
TGTGCCAGCAGCTTACTCACGGACAGGGGACCCCAATTTTACAATGAGCAGTTCTTC
CASSLLTDRGPQFYNEQFF
>-|TRBJ2-4|TRBD1|TRBV29-1
TGCAGCGCTCGGGACAGGGGGCTGGGAGCCAAAAACATTCAGTACTTC
CSARDRGLGAKNIQYF
>-|TRBJ2-4|-|TRBV29-1
TGCAGCGTCCTGGGGGGAGCCAAAAACATTCAGTACTTC
CSVLGGAKNIQYF
>-|TRBJ1-2|TRBD1|TRBV24-1
TGTGCCACCAGTGATTCACGGGACAGCGAAATCTATGGCTACACCTTC
CATSDSRDSEIYGYTF
>-|TRBJ1-6|-|TRBV2
TGTGCCAGCAGTGGGGAGGGACGTTCACCCCTCCACTTT
CASSGEGRSPLHF
>-|TRBJ1-6|-|TRBV12-2
TGTGCAAGTCGCTTAGAACAGGGCTACTCACCCCTCCACTTT
CASRLEQGYSPLHF
>-|TRBJ2-1|TRBD2|TRBV5-1
TGCGCCAGCAGCTTGGGGCCAGGGAGGGGCAATGAGCAGTTCTTC
CASSLGPGRGNEQFF
>once|TRBJ1-5|TRBD1|TRBV5-8
TGTGCCAGCAGCTCCGGGACAGGGTGGAATCAGCCCCAGCATTTT
CASSSGTGWNQPQHF
>few|TRBJ2-1|TRBD2|TRBV2
TGTGCCAGCAGGCCCCCTAGCGGGGGCCAATCCTATTCCTACAATGAGCAGTTCTTC
CASRPPSGGQSYSYNEQFF
>-|TRBJ1-1|-|TRBV27
TGTGCAGCTGCCGGTTTAGGGGCGCTTGGGATGAACACTGAAGCTTTCTTT
CAAAGLGALGMNTEAFF
>-|TRBJ1-6|-|TRBV15
TGTGCCACCAGCAGAGATCTCGATTCACCCCTCCACTTT
CATSRDLDSPLHF
>-|TRBJ2-1|TRBD2|TRBV19
TGTGCCAGTAGTATGGCTAGCGGGGGGCCGGGGAATGAGCAGTTCTTC
CASSMASGGPGNEQFF
>-|TRBJ2-7|TRBD1|TRBV28
TGTGCCAGCAGCCGAGGTGGACAGGGGGCTTACGAGCAGTACTTC
CASSRGGQGAYEQYF
>-|TRBJ1-2|-|TRBV4-1
TGCGCCAGCAGCCAAAGGGCAGGGACTAACTATGGCTACACCTTC
CASSQRAGTNYGYTF
>-|TRBJ2-2|-|TRBV29-1
TGCAGCTCCCGGACTTCCAACACCGGGGAGCTGTTTTTT
CSSRTSNTGELFF
>once|TRBJ1-1|-|TRBV10-3
TGTGCCATCAGTGTTGTTGGTAGGGGACACCCAAACACTGAAGCTTTCTTT
CAISVVGRGHPNTEAFF
>-|TRBJ2-3|-|TRBV18
TGTGCCAGCTCACTCCGAGTCCGCACAGATACGCAGTATTTT
CASSLRVRTDTQYF
>-|TRBJ1-1|-|TRBV6-4
TGTGCCAGCAGTGCCGGGGTTTGGGACACTGAAGCTTTCTTT
CASSAGVWDTEAFF
>-|TRBJ1-1|-|TRBV5-1
TGCGCCAGCAGCCCCGGGACACGATACCCCGGCGAAGCTTTCTTT
CASSPGTRYPGEAFF
>-|TRBJ2-7|-|TRBV28
TGTGCCAGCAGTTTAAGGGGCGCCTCCTACGAGCAGTACTTC
CASSLRGASYEQYF